The source of this T cell receptor beta chain is a study of shared clonotypes between healthy human individuals. Germline V gene lookup returns CDR1 SGHRS and CDR2 YFSETQ. Trimming cost V 0 bases and J 0 bases, with 9 bases left between them. The CDR3 is 15 residues long. Every immunoSEQ plate was one replicate of a subset's evenly spread DNA. TCRdb's copy holds only in-frame clones and misses some; the assay was immunoSEQ multiplex PCR. The table records some 2,400,000 clones, 95% of them present only once. Sequencing input: naive CD4+ T cells sorted from blood. Subset given: CD45RA+ positively selected. The source is a man aged 18 to 29 in good health. V is TRBV5-1 and J is TRBJ1-1; no firm D call. CDR3: CASSLEARLNTEAFF. CDR3 sequence (DNA): TGCGCCAGCAGCTTGGAGGCCAGGTTGAACACTGAAGCTTTCTTT.